The 9 T cell receptor beta chains given below trace back to one sample, sequenced in a study of T cell responses to AZD1222 COVID-19 vaccine. Profiled with immunoSEQ multiplex PCR; TCRdb holds only in-frame clones, not every one. The sample contains tens of thousands of clones, approximately 90% of which appear only once. Sequencing used peripheral blood, obtained on day 0 of AZD1222 vaccination. The source is an adult in good health.

The rearrangement links TRBV28 to TRBJ1-3; possible D gene TRBD1, 5 bases. The V end was cut by 6 bases, the J end by 0 bases, with 12 bases between. In germline, CDR1 is MDHEN, CDR2 SYDVKM. This CDR3 has 15 residues. CDR3 sequence: CASRPETVSGNTIYF. CDR3 coding DNA: TGTGCCAGCAGACCTGAGACAGTCTCTGGAAACACCATATATTTT.

This clone was observed a single time. The chain is built from TRBV6-1 and TRBJ2-1, with 8 positions matching TRBD2. The germline CDR1 and CDR2 sequences are MNHNS and SASEGT. The CDR3 is made up of 16 amino acids. Trimming cost V 0 bases and J 8 bases; bases outside gene matches: 9. CDR3 region: CASSEARGGRSYEQFF. The CDR3 nucleotides read TGTGCCAGCAGTGAAGCGAGGGGCGGGAGGAGCTATGAGCAGTTCTTC.

V gene TRBV11-3 combines with J gene TRBJ2-3; 8 bases align to TRBD1. The V segment lost 5 bases and the J segment 2 bases; nucleotides outside the gene matches: 3. The germline CDR1 and CDR2 sequences are SGHNT and YENEEA. The CDR3 has 14 residues. Here the CDR3 reads CASSLGQVTDTQYF. Written as DNA, the CDR3 is TGTGCCAGCAGCCTGGGACAGGTCACAGATACGCAGTATTTT.

This sequence joins TRBV19 and TRBJ2-4, with D possibly being TRBD1 (6 bases). This CDR3 is 11 amino acids long. Deletions cut 7 bases from V and 8 bases from J, with 9 bases between. Germline V gene lookup returns CDR1 LNHDA and CDR2 SQIVND (reference sequence). In DNA, the CDR3 is TGTGCCAGTACACCAGGGGACATTCAGTACTTC. It encodes CASTPGDIQYF.

The chain employs TRBV5-4 and TRBJ2-7; a weak D match, TRBD2 (5 bases). The CDR3 consists of 11 residues. The germline V gene has CDR1 SGHNT and CDR2 YYREEE (reference sequence). V gave up 4 bases and J gave up 3 bases, with 5 bases separating them. CDR3 DNA sequence: TGTGCCAGCAGCCGGGGCTACGAGCAGTACTTC. It is translated as CASSRGYEQYF.

This chain links TRBV6-5 with TRBJ2-1, with TRBD1 as a possible D gene (5 bases). The CDR3 totals 13 residues. The V gene's germline CDR1 is MNHEY and CDR2 SVGAGI. V shed 7 bases and J shed 8 bases, with 15 bases lying between them. This CDR3 reads CASTRQLRDEQFF. CDR3 nucleotide sequence: TGTGCCAGCACCCGACAGTTAAGGGATGAGCAGTTCTTC.

V gene TRBV20-1 combines with J gene TRBJ1-6; TRBD1 matches 9 bases. Germline-derived CDR1 and CDR2 are DFQATT and SNEGSKA (reference sequence). CDR3 length: 14 residues. With V trimmed by 3 bases and J by 8 bases, 5 bases remained unmatched. CDR3 protein: CSASVGTGYSPLHF. In DNA form, the CDR3 reads TGCAGTGCTAGTGTGGGGACAGGGTATTCACCCCTCCACTTT.

The CDR3 DNA reads TGTGCCAGCAGCTCTTACAGGGGGCGCGTCACAGATACGCAGTATTTT. Amino acids: CASSSYRGRVTDTQYF. The chain carries TRBV5-6 and TRBJ2-3, with 9 bases aligning to TRBD1. With V trimmed by 3 bases and J by 2 bases, 7 bases remained unmatched. Germline V gene data show CDR1 as SGHDT and CDR2 as YYEEEE. CDR3 size: 16 residues. The variable domain in full, with the rest retrieved from reference TRBV5-6 and TRBJ2-3, is DAGVTQSPTHLIKTRGQQVTLRCSPKSGHDTVSWYQQALGQGPQFIFQYYEEEERQRGNFPDRFSGHQFPNYSSELNVNALLLGDSALYLCASSSYRGRVTDTQYFGPGTRLTVL.

The chain carries TRBV12-3 or TRBV12-4 and TRBJ1-1; D remains ambiguous. This CDR3 has 13 residues. V was pared by 2 bases and J by 5 bases, with 9 bases between. DNA for the CDR3: TGTGCCAGCAGTTTATCATTGGGTACTGAAGCTTTCTTT. Its protein is CASSLSLGTEAFF.